Described below is a single T cell receptor beta chain sequence and its context. Its antigen remains unidentified. The entry originates in a study of T cell responses to AZD1222 COVID-19 vaccine. Study-level results: After the peak T cell response, and only then, were repertoires sampled. Unmutated variant regions are reportedly the target of nearly half of TCRs that are spike-specific. An increase in Spike-specific TCR breadth and depth was observed after two AZD1222 doses. Donors, mostly white British, included more females; clonal diversity was possibly underestimated.

Trimming removed 5 bases from V and 0 bases from J, with 21 bases in between. Germline V gene data show CDR1 as MNHEY and CDR2 as SMNVEV (reference sequence). The CDR3 covers 18 residues. The table came from immunoSEQ multiplex PCR; TCRdb's copy has only in-frame clones and leaves some out. This sample carries around 87,000 clones, roughly 88% of them seen once, and the ten largest clones take 22%. Here the sequenced sample was peripheral blood, taken on day 0 of AZD1222 vaccination. The V and J genes are TRBV27 and TRBJ2-3; perhaps D is TRBD1 or TRBD2 (6 bases each). This TCR was recovered from an adult in good health. The CDR3, as DNA: TGTGCCAGCAGTCCCATAAGACCGGGGGCAATTAGCACAGATACGCAGTATTTT. Protein product: CASSPIRPGAISTDTQYF.